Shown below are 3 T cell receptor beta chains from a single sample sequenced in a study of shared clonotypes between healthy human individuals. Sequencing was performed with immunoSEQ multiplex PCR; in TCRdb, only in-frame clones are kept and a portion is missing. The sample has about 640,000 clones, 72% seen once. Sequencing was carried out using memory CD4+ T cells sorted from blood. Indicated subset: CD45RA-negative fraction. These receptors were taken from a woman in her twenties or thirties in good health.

Here the CDR3 DNA reads TGTGCCAGCAGCTTTGGGTGGGACACTGAAGCTTTCTTT. Translating gives CASSFGWDTEAFF. This chain connects TRBV7-2 to TRBJ1-1, with unresolved D. The CDR3 length is 13 residues. Germline lookup yields CDR1 SGHTA and CDR2 FQGNSA. V lost 3 bases, J lost 3 bases, and 8 bases lay in between.

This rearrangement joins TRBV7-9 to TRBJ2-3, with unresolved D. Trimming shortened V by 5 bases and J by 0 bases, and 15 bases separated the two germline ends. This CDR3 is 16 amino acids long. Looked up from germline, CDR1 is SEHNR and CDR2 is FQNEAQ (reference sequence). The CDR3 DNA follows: TGTGCCAGCAGCCAATTCCCGGCCCGCAGCACAGATACGCAGTATTTT. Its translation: CASSQFPARSTDTQYF.

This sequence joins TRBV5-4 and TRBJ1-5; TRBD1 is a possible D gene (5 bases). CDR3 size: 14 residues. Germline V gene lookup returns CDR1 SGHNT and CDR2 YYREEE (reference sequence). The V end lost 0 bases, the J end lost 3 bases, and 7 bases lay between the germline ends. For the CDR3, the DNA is TGTGCCAGCAGCTTGGACAGGACCAATCAGCCCCAGCATTTT. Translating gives CASSLDRTNQPQHF.